The 18 T cell receptor beta chains listed next were all sequenced from one sample in a study of T cells in Graves' hyperthyroidism and ophthalmopathy. Regions amplified from RNA transcripts were the TCR beta CDR3 regions. The primer set for the first-round RT-PCR of the TCR CDR3 was HTBI. One entry per CDR3 protein results from TCRdb running MiXCR on the multiplex PCR reads. This table has more than 500,000 distinct CDR3 sequences, 46% appearing once. The material sequenced was peripheral blood or thyroid tissue (not recorded which). The receptors were gathered from an adult woman with Graves' disease, either hyperthyroidism or ophthalmopathy (not recorded which).

About this clonotype: A read error is possible here, since a much larger clone lies one base away. The chain uses TRBV20-1 and TRBJ1-2, with D possibly matching TRBD1 (5 bases). Trimming pared 5 bases from V and 4 bases from J, leaving 11 bases between. The CDR3 length is 12 residues. Germline assignment: CDR1 DFQATT and CDR2 SNEGSKA (reference sequence). In DNA form, the CDR3 reads TGCAGTGCTCTCCCGGGACTCTATGGCTACACCTTC. Encoded protein: CSALPGLYGYTF.

This clonotype was seen a handful of times. This sequence joins TRBV7-9 and TRBJ2-7, with 8 bases identical to TRBD1. Germline V gene data show CDR1 as SEHNR and CDR2 as FQNEAQ (reference sequence). This CDR3 is 12 amino acids long. The V gene end was trimmed by 11 bases and the J gene end by 6 bases; junction bases not matched to a gene: 9. The CDR3 DNA sequence: TGTGCCTCACGTCAGGGGGCTGGCGAGCAGTACTTC. This encodes CASRQGAGEQYF.

This clonotype was seen only a few times. The gene calls are TRBV4-1 and TRBJ2-3; 7 positions match TRBD2. The germline V gene encodes CDR1 MGHRA and CDR2 YSYEKL. The CDR3 consists of 15 residues. With 1 base clipped from V and 4 bases from J, the junction kept 5 bases outside the gene matches. CDR3 loop: CASSQVGLVADTQYF. CDR3 in DNA: TGCGCCAGCAGCCAAGTTGGACTAGTGGCAGATACGCAGTATTTT.

V is TRBV2 and J is TRBJ1-6; 8 nucleotides line up with TRBD1. Germline CDR1 reads SNHLY; CDR2 reads FYNNEI. The CDR3 extends over 14 amino acids. V dropped 8 bases and J dropped 7; count of bases not matched to a gene: 7. The CDR3 here is CASGGQGRNSPLHF. The CDR3 DNA sequence: TGTGCCAGCGGCGGACAGGGAAGGAATTCACCCCTCCACTTT. The full variable domain, completed using reference TRBV2 and TRBJ1-6, is EPEVTQTPSHQVTQMGQEVILRCVPISNHLYFYWYRQILGQKVEFLVSFYNNEISEKSEIFDDQFSVERPDGSNFTLKIRSTKLEDSAMYFCASGGQGRNSPLHFGNGTRLTVT.

V usage is TRBV29-1 and J usage is TRBJ2-7, with 8 bases lining up with TRBD1. The junction had 8 bases not matched to a gene; V was cut back by 1 base and J by 3 bases. CDR3 length: 15 residues. Per germline, CDR1 SQVTM and CDR2 ANQGSEA. CDR3: CSVEGTGTNYYEQYF. The CDR3 bases are TGCAGCGTTGAAGGGACAGGGACAAACTACTACGAGCAGTACTTC.

This clonotype has a count of ten or more. V is TRBV18 and J is TRBJ1-4; D not resolved. CDR3 length equals 14 residues. Germline CDR1 is KGHSH and CDR2 is LQKENI. The ends were cut back, 0 bases at V and 6 bases at J, with 8 bases in the middle. CDR3 sequence (DNA): TGTGCCAGCTCACCACCAGGATTGGATGAAAAACTGTTTTTT. Protein product: CASSPPGLDEKLFF.

This chain joins TRBV29-1 and TRBJ2-7; 8 nucleotides align to TRBD2. CDR3 length equals 13 residues. Looked up from germline, CDR1 is SQVTM and CDR2 is ANQGSEA. V lost 1 base, J lost 3 bases, and 2 bases stayed unmatched. CDR3 sequence reads: CSVEAGGDYEQYF. The CDR3 DNA sequence: TGCAGCGTTGAAGCGGGAGGGGACTACGAGCAGTACTTC.

The gene calls are TRBV5-1 and TRBJ1-1; D possibly corresponds to TRBD1 (5 bases). V was clipped by 3 bases and J by 0 bases, with 9 bases between them. The CDR3 length is 14 residues. Germline loops: CDR1 SGHRS, CDR2 YFSETQ. The CDR3 DNA reads TGCGCCAGCAGCTCTCGACAGCTGAACACTGAAGCTTTCTTT. Translating it yields CASSSRQLNTEAFF.

The chain is built from TRBV6-2 or TRBV6-3 and TRBJ1-3; perhaps TRBD1 as D (5 bases). Trimming removed 4 bases at V and 4 bases at J, with 11 bases between. Germline V gene sequence: CDR1 MNHEY, CDR2 SVGEGT. This CDR3 is built from 14 residues. Here the CDR3 DNA reads TGTGCCAGCAGTTCCATGACAGAAGGAAACACCATATATTTT. This codes for CASSSMTEGNTIYF.

This clonotype was observed many times. This rearrangement joins TRBV20-1 to TRBJ2-2, with a weak D call TRBD2 (6 bases). Germline V gene sequence: CDR1 DFQATT, CDR2 SNEGSKA (reference sequence). The CDR3 is 13 residues long. V dropped 5 bases and J dropped 6 bases, with 13 bases sitting between them. The chain's CDR3 is CSARRPGAGELFF. The CDR3 DNA reads TGCAGTGCTCGGAGACCGGGGGCCGGGGAGCTGTTTTTT.

There are many counts of this clonotype. CDR3 amino acids: CSARGPASEQYF. Here the CDR3 DNA reads TGCAGTGCTAGAGGCCCCGCTTCTGAGCAGTACTTC. The genes are TRBV20-1 and TRBJ2-7; D unclear. The germline CDR1 and CDR2 sequences are DFQATT and SNEGSKA (reference sequence). Trimming took off 1 base at V and 7 bases at J, with 11 bases between the two ends. This CDR3 has 12 amino acids.

As concerns this clonotype: A much larger clone differs from this one at a single base, so this may be a read error. The chain carries TRBV4-1 and TRBJ1-2; D is uncertain. Germline CDR1 is MGHRA and CDR2 is YSYEKL. The CDR3 totals 15 residues. Trimming stripped 1 base from V and 3 bases from J, with 12 bases between. CDR3 loop: CASSQGRQLHYGYTF. Here the CDR3 DNA reads TGCGCCAGCAGCCAAGGACGGCAACTTCACTATGGCTACACCTTC.

This chain links TRBV29-1 with TRBJ1-2; 9 bases are a match to TRBD1. Per the germline V gene, CDR1 is SQVTM and CDR2 is ANQGSEA. This CDR3 has 13 amino acids. V trimming: 7 bases; J trimming: 3 bases; junction bases outside the gene matches: 6. CDR3 nucleotide sequence: TGCAGCGGGGGACAGGGCGGAGACTATGGCTACACCTTC. This encodes CSGGQGGDYGYTF.

V is TRBV5-1 and J is TRBJ1-2, with TRBD1 matching over 9 bases. The CDR3 contains 15 residues. After removal of 0 bases from V and 7 bases from J, the junction contained 7 bases not matched to a gene. CDR1 and CDR2 (germline): SGHRS, YFSETQ. The DNA for the CDR3 is TGCGCCAGCAGCTTGGGCCCGGGACAGGGAGGTGGCTACACCTTC. Translated: CASSLGPGQGGGYTF.

This clonotype was seen a handful of times. The chain carries TRBV6-2 or TRBV6-3 and TRBJ2-7; a possible D gene is TRBD1 (6 bases). The CDR3 extends over 12 amino acids. From germline, CDR1 is MNHEY and CDR2 SVGEGT. Trimming shortened V by 4 bases and J by 9 bases, and 13 bases separated the two germline ends. The CDR3 is CASSFGQKVQYF. The DNA for the CDR3 is TGTGCCAGCAGTTTCGGACAGAAGGTGCAGTACTTC.

In this sample, this clonotype turned up a few times. The chain employs TRBV2 and TRBJ2-3; D gene unclear. There are 8 residues in the CDR3. Trimming removed 11 bases at V and 5 bases at J, with 2 bases between. Germline V lookup: CDR1 SNHLY, CDR2 FYNNEI. CDR3 nucleotide sequence: TGTGCCCGAGATACGCAGTATTTT. It is translated as CARDTQYF. The entire variable domain, with the rest obtained from reference TRBV2 and TRBJ2-3, is as follows: EPEVTQTPSHQVTQMGQEVILRCVPISNHLYFYWYRQILGQKVEFLVSFYNNEISEKSEIFDDQFSVERPDGSNFTLKIRSTKLEDSAMYFCARDTQYFGPGTRLTVL.

This clonotype appeared many times. The rearrangement links TRBV20-1 to TRBJ1-5, with TRBD1 identical over 8 bases. The trim removed 0 bases at V and 6 bases at J, leaving 7 bases unmatched. This CDR3 has 15 residues. Germline V lookup: CDR1 DFQATT, CDR2 SNEGSKA (reference sequence). The CDR3 sequence: CSAREGTGAGQPQHF. CDR3 DNA sequence: TGCAGTGCTAGAGAGGGGACAGGCGCTGGTCAGCCCCAGCATTTT.

At least ten counts were recorded for this clonotype. V gene TRBV7-8 combines with J gene TRBJ2-5; D not certain. Trimming shortened V by 5 bases and J by 1 base, and 14 bases separated the two germline ends. The CDR3 contains 15 residues. CDR1 is SGHVS and CDR2 is FQNEAQ in the germline V gene. DNA for the CDR3: TGTGCCAGCAGCGTCGGGTGGTCACCCCAAGAGACCCAGTACTTC. Its translation: CASSVGWSPQETQYF.